These 2 T cell receptor beta chains were all obtained from the same sample, sequenced in a study of cytomegalovirus exposure and HLA in healthy donors. The method was immunoSEQ multiplex PCR; TCRdb's version includes in-frame clones alone and lacks a portion of them. The sample lists about 60,000 clones, around 96% seen once, with 0.95% to 1.5% in the top ten. The sequencing sample was made of PBMCs. Source of these receptors: a woman between 18 and 29 years old in good health and CMV-seronegative.

The chain links TRBV18 to TRBJ2-7; 8 bases match TRBD1. The CDR3 is 15 residues long. The germline V gene has CDR1 KGHSH and CDR2 LQKENI. With 3 bases clipped from V and 0 bases from J, the junction kept 4 bases outside the gene matches. In DNA form, the CDR3 reads TGTGCCAGCTCACCGACAGGGGAAATCTCCTACGAGCAGTACTTC. It translates to CASSPTGEISYEQYF.

The rearrangement uses TRBV6-5 and TRBJ2-2, with 7 bases fitting TRBD2. V lost 8 bases and J lost 3; bases outside the gene matches: 9. The CDR3 extends over 15 amino acids. Per the germline V gene, CDR1 is MNHEY and CDR2 is SVGAGI. CDR3 sequence reads: CASGRASGDTGELFF. CDR3 bases: TGTGCCAGCGGTCGTGCTAGCGGAGACACCGGGGAGCTGTTTTTT.